This TCR beta chain was observed in a study of T cell responses to AZD1222 COVID-19 vaccine. Data came from immunoSEQ multiplex PCR; TCRdb stores just in-frame clones and leaves some out. This sample yields approximately 92,000 clones, of which approximately 91% are seen a single time; approximately 21% belongs to the top ten. The receptor was isolated from an adult in good health. Sequenced material: peripheral blood, taken on day 0 of AZD1222 vaccination.

The CDR3 sequence is CASSPGLADTQYF. The CDR3 DNA sequence: TGCGCCAGCAGCCCGGGACTAGCTGATACGCAGTATTTT. J is TRBJ2-3 and V is TRBV5-1, with 9 bases that match TRBD2. The CDR3 is made up of 13 amino acids. The V and J ends lost 4 bases and 6 bases, in that order; junction bases with no gene match: 3. CDR1 and CDR2 from the germline V gene are SGHRS and YFSETQ.